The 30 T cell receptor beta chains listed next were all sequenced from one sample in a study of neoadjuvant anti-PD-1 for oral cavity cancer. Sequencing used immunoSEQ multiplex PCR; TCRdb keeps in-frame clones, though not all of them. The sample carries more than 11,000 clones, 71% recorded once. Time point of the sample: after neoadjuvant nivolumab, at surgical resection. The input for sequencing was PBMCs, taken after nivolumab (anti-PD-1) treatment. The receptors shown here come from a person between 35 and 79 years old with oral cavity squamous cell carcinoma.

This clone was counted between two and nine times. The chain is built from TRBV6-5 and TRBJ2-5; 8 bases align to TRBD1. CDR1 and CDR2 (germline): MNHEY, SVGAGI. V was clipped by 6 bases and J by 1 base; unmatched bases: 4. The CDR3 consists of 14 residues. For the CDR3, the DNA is TGTGCCAGCAGCCGAGGACAGGGCCAAGAGACCCAGTACTTC. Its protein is CASSRGQGQETQYF.

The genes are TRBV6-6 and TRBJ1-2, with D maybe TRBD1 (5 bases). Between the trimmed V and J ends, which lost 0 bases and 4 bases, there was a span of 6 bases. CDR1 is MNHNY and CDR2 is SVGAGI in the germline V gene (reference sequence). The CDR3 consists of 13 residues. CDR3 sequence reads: CASSYSGGYGYTF. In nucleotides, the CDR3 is TGTGCCAGCAGTTACTCCGGGGGCTATGGCTACACCTTC.

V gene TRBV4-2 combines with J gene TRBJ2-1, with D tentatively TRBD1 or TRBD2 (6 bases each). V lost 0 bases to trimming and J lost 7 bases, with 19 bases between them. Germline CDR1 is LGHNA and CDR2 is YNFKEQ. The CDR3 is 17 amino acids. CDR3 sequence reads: CASSQDRWGERGNEQFF. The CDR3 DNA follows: TGTGCCAGCAGCCAAGATCGTTGGGGGGAGAGGGGGAATGAGCAGTTCTTC.

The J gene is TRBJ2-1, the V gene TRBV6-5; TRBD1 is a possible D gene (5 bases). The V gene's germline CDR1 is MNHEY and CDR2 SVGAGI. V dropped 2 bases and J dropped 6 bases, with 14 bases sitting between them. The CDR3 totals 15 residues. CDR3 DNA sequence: TGTGCCAGCAGTTACGACCAGGGAAGGTCCAATGAGCAGTTCTTC. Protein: CASSYDQGRSNEQFF.

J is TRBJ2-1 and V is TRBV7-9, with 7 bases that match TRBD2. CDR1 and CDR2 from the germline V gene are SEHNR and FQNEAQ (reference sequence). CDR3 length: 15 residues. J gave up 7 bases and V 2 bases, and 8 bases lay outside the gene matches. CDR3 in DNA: TGTGCCAGCAGCTTATCTGCGGGAGCTTATAATGAGCAGTTCTTC. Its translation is CASSLSAGAYNEQFF.

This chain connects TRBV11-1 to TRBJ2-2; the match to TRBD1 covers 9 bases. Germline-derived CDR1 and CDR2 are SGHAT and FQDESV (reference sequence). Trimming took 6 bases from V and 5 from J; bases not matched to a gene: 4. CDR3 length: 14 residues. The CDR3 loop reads CASRDRGYTGELFF. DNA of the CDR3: TGTGCCAGCAGGGACAGGGGTTATACCGGGGAGCTGTTTTTT.

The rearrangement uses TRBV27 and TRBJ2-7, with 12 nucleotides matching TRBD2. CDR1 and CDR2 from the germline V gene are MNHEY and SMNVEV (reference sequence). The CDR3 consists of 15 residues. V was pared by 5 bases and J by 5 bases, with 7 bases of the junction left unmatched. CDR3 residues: CASSILAGGVNEQYF. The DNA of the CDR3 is TGTGCCAGCAGTATCCTAGCGGGAGGGGTAAACGAGCAGTACTTC.

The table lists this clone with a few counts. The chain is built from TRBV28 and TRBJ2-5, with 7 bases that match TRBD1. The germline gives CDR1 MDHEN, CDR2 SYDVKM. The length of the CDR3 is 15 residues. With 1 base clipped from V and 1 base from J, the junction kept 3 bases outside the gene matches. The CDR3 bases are TGTGCCAGCAGTTTATCGGGGACAGCCCAAGAGACCCAGTACTTC. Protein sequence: CASSLSGTAQETQYF.

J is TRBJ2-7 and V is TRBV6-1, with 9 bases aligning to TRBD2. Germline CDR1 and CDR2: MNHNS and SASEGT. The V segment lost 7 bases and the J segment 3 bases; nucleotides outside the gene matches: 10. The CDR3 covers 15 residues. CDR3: CASTYRTSDLYEQYF. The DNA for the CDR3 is TGTGCCAGCACCTACCGGACTAGCGATCTCTACGAGCAGTACTTC.

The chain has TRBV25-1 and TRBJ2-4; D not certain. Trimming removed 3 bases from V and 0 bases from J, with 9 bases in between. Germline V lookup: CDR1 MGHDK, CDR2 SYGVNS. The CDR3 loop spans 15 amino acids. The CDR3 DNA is TGTGCCAGCAGTGAGAGCAGCCTAGCCAAAAACATTCAGTACTTC. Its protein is CASSESSLAKNIQYF.

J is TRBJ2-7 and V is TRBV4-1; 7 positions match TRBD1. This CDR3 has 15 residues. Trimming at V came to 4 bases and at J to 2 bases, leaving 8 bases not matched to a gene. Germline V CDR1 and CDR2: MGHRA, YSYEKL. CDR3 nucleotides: TGCGCCAGCAGCCCGGTGAGGGACAGAGCCTACGAGCAGTACTTC. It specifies CASSPVRDRAYEQYF.

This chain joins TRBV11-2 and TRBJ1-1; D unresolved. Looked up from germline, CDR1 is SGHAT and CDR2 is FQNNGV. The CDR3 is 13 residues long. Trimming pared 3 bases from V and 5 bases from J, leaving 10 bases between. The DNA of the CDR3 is TGTGCCAGCAGCTTCAAGGAGAATACTGAAGCTTTCTTT. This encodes CASSFKENTEAFF.

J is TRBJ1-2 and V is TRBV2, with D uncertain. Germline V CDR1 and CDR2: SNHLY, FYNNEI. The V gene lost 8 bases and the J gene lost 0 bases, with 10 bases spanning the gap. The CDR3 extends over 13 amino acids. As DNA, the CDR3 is TGTGCCAGCGGTGGAGGGACTAACTATGGCTACACCTTC. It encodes CASGGGTNYGYTF.

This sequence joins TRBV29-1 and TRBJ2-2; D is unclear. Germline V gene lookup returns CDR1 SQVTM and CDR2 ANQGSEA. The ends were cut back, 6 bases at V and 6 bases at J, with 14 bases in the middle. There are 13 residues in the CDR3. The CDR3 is CSVDTRRAGELFF. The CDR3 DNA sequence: TGCAGCGTAGACACCAGACGGGCCGGGGAGCTGTTTTTT.

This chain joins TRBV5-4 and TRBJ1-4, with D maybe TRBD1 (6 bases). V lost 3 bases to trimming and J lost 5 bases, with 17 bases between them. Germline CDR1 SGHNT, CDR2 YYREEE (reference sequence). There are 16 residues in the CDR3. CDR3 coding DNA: TGTGCCAGCAGCTCGACCCGACAGGACACAAATGAAAAACTGTTTTTT. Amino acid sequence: CASSSTRQDTNEKLFF.

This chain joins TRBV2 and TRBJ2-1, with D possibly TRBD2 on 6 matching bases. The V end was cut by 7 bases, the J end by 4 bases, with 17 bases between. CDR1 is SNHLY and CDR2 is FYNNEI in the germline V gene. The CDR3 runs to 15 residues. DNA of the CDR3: TGTGCCAGCAAGGTCGAGTATAGCGGTTACAATGAGCAGTTCTTC. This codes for CASKVEYSGYNEQFF.

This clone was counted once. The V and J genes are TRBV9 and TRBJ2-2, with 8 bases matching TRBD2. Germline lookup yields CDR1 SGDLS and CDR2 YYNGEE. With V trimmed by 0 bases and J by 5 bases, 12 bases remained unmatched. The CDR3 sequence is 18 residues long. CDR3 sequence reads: CASSVEAGSGRGTGELFF. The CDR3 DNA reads TGTGCCAGCAGCGTAGAAGCGGGGAGCGGGAGAGGGACCGGGGAGCTGTTTTTT.

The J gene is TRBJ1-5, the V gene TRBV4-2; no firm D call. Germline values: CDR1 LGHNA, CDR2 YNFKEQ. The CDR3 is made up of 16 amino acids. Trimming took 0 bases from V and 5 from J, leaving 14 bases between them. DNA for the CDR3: TGTGCCAGCAGCCAAGATTTTACCGGGGTTGATCAGCCCCAGCATTTT. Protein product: CASSQDFTGVDQPQHF.

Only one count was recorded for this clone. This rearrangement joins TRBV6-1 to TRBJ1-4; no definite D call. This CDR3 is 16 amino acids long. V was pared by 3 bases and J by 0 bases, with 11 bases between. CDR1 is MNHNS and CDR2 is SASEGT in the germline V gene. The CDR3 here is CASSESSVTTNEKLFF. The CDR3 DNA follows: TGTGCCAGCAGTGAGAGTTCGGTTACAACTAATGAAAAACTGTTTTTT.

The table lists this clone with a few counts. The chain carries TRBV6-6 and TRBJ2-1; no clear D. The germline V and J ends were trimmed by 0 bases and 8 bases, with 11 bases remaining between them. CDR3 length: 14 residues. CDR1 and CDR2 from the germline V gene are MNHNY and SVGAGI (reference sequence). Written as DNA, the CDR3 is TGTGCCAGCAGTTACTCGATCGACGGAGATGAGCAGTTCTTC. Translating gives CASSYSIDGDEQFF.

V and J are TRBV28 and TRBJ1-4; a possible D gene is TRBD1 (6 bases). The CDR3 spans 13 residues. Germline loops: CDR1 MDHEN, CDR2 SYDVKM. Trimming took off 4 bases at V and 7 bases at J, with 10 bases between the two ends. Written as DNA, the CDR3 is TGTGCCAGCAGTTCCGGGACAACTGAAAAACTGTTTTTT. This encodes CASSSGTTEKLFF.

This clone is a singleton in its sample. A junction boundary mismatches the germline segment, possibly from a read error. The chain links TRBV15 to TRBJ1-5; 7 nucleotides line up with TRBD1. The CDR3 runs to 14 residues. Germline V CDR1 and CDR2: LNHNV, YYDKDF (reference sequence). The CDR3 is CATSGDRENQPQHF. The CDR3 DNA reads TGTGCCACCAGCGGAGACAGGGAAAATCAGCCCCAGCATTTT.

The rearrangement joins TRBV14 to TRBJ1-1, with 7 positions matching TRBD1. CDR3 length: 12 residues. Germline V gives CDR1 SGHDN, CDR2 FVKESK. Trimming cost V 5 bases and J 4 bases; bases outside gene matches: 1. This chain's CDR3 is CASSRDSTEAFF. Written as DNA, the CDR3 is TGTGCCAGCAGCAGGGACAGCACTGAAGCTTTCTTT.

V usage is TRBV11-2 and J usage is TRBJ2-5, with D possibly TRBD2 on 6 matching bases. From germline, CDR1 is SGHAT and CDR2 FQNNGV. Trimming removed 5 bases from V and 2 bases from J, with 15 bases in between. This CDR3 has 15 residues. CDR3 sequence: CASSESRTIQETQYF. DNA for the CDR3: TGTGCCAGCAGCGAAAGCAGGACTATTCAAGAGACCCAGTACTTC. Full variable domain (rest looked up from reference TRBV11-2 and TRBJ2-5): EAGVAQSPRYKIIEKRQSVAFWCNPISGHATLYWYQQILGQGPKLLIQFQNNGVVDDSQLPKDRFSAERLKGVDSTLKIQPAKLEDSAVYLCASSESRTIQETQYFGPGTRLLVL.

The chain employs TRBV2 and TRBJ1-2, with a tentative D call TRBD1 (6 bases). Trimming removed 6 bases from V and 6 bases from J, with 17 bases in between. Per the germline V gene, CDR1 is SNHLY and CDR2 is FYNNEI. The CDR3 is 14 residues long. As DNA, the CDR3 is TGTGCCAGCAGCGCGCGGCGACAGGACAATGGCTACACCTTC. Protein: CASSARRQDNGYTF. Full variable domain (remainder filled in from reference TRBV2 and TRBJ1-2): EPEVTQTPSHQVTQMGQEVILRCVPISNHLYFYWYRQILGQKVEFLVSFYNNEISEKSEIFDDQFSVERPDGSNFTLKIRSTKLEDSAMYFCASSARRQDNGYTFGSGTRLTVV.

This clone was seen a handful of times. The CDR3 coding sequence is TGTGCCAGCAGCGCGGACAGGGAGCCCTACGAGCAGTACTTC. Translated: CASSADREPYEQYF. V gene TRBV5-5 combines with J gene TRBJ2-7, with 8 positions matching TRBD1. The CDR3 length is 14 residues. Per the germline V gene, CDR1 is SGHKS and CDR2 is YYEKEE (reference sequence). V dropped 4 bases and J dropped 2; count of bases not matched to a gene: 5.

CDR3 sequence reads: CASTQGGAIYGYTF. The CDR3 region has the DNA TGTGCCAGCACCCAGGGAGGCGCCATCTATGGCTACACCTTC. This chain uses TRBV5-4 with TRBJ1-2, with D tentatively TRBD1 (5 bases). Looked up from germline, CDR1 is SGHNT and CDR2 is YYREEE (reference sequence). V lost 6 bases and J 4 bases, leaving 16 bases between the germline ends. The CDR3 contains 14 residues.

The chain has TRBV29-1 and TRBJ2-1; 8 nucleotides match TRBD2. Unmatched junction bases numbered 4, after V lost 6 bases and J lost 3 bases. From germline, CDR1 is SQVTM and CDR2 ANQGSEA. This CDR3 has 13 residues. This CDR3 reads CSVPREGYNEQFF. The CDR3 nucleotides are TGCAGCGTGCCCCGGGAGGGCTACAATGAGCAGTTCTTC.

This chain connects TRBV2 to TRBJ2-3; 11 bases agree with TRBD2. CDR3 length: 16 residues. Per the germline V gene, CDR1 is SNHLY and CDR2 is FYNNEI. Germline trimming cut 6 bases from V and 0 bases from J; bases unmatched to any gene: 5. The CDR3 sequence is CASRARTSGSTDTQYF. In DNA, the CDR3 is TGTGCCAGCAGAGCGAGGACTAGCGGGAGCACAGATACGCAGTATTTT.

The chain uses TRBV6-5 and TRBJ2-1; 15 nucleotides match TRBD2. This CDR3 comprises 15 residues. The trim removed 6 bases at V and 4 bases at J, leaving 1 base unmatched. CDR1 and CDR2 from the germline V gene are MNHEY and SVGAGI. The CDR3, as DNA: TGTGCCAGCAGAGGGACTAGCGGGGGGTACAATGAGCAGTTCTTC. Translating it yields CASRGTSGGYNEQFF.